This is a list of T cell receptor beta chains from one sample in a study of blood T cell repertoires in COVID-19. Produced via immunoSEQ multiplex PCR; TCRdb's table is partial and in-frame only. The table lists 250,000 to 300,000 clones, about 86% of them singletons, with around 12% in the top ten. The source material was peripheral blood. Receptors originate from a woman aged 65 to 85 with COVID-19, enrolled during active disease. Both conserved end residues are part of each CDR3. Fields, in order: CDR3 DNA, CDR3 protein, V gene, J gene, clone size, D gene. The D gene is left open where the match is weak. Size is omitted from some rows. Given values are once, few, many or a class for expanded clones.

TGTGCCAGCAGCCAAGTTGGAGCCGGTTTTGAGGATGAGCAGTTCTTC	CASSQVGAGFEDEQFF	TRBV3-1/TRBV3-2	TRBJ2-1	-	-
TGTGCCTGGAGTCTGACAACCTGGGGCTACACCTTC	CAWSLTTWGYTF	TRBV30	TRBJ1-2	-	-
TGTGCCAGCAGCTTAGTCACCCCGACAGGGCGGGAGACCCAGTACTTC	CASSLVTPTGRETQYF	TRBV7-9	TRBJ2-5	-	TRBD1
TGTGCCACCAGTTATGGCGAAAAACTGTTTTTT	CATSYGEKLFF	TRBV24-1	TRBJ1-4	-	-
TGTGCCACCAGTGACTGGACAGGGGGAGAGACCGGGGAGCTGTTTTTT	CATSDWTGGETGELFF	TRBV24-1	TRBJ2-2	-	TRBD1
TGTGCCAGCAGCCAAGGGGGGGCCCAGTACTTC	CASSQGGAQYF	TRBV3-1/TRBV3-2	TRBJ2-5	-	-
TGTGCCAGTAGTATAGGCCCGGGGGAGCAGTACTTC	CASSIGPGEQYF	TRBV19	TRBJ2-7	-	-
TGTGCCAGCAGCCTCCTGACAGGGCTGGAGGGCTATGGCTACACCTTC	CASSLLTGLEGYGYTF	TRBV7-2	TRBJ1-2	-	TRBD1
TGCGCCAGCAGCTTGGGATCACAAGACATTCAGTACTTC	CASSLGSQDIQYF	TRBV5-1	TRBJ2-4	-	-
TGCGCCAGCAGCTCGGGACAGGGGGCCGCGGAGACCCAGTACTTC	CASSSGQGAAETQYF	TRBV5-1	TRBJ2-5	-	TRBD1
TGCAGTGCTAGTAAGGTACAGGGGGCATCTGAAGCTTTCTTT	CSASKVQGASEAFF	TRBV20-1	TRBJ1-1	-	TRBD1
TGTGCCAGTAGCCCCACGAGCGGGGCTTCCTACGAGCAGTACTTC	CASSPTSGASYEQYF	TRBV19	TRBJ2-7	once	TRBD2
TGTGCCAGCAGCTTTGGTACAGTCTACTATGGCTACACCTTC	CASSFGTVYYGYTF	TRBV5-6	TRBJ1-2	-	-
TGTGCCATCAGTGCTGACAGTCAGCCCCAGCATTTT	CAISADSQPQHF	TRBV10-3	TRBJ1-5	-	-
TGTGCCAGCAGCCTAGACGGGACAAGCTCACCCCTCCACTTT	CASSLDGTSSPLHF	TRBV27	TRBJ1-6	-	-
TGTGCCAGCAGTACTCCCATCCCTAATTCACCCCTCCACTTT	CASSTPIPNSPLHF	TRBV5-4	TRBJ1-6	-	-
TGCGCCAGCAGTGAAACGGGACAATCTGGAAACACCATATATTTT	CASSETGQSGNTIYF	TRBV10-2	TRBJ1-3	-	-
TGTGCCAGCGGATGGGACAGGGAGGGGGAAGAGACCCAGTACTTC	CASGWDREGEETQYF	TRBV2	TRBJ2-5	-	TRBD1
TGTGCCAGCAGCGTAGGCGACCGGAGTAAGGGGGAGCTGTTTTTT	CASSVGDRSKGELFF	TRBV9	TRBJ2-2	-	-
TGCGCCAGCAGCTACCCCCCTAGCGGGGGGTACGAGCAGTACTTC	CASSYPPSGGYEQYF	TRBV5-1	TRBJ2-7	-	TRBD2
TGTGCCAGCAGCCCCGGGACAGGGGGCCCGAGGTATGGCTACACCTTC	CASSPGTGGPRYGYTF	TRBV7-9	TRBJ1-2	-	TRBD1
TGCGCCAGCAGCTTGTACCCCACGGGGAACACTGAAGCTTTCTTT	CASSLYPTGNTEAFF	TRBV5-1	TRBJ1-1	-	-
TGTGCCAGCAGCTTAGAGGGGACAGCAGAGTATTTT	CASSLEGTAEYF	TRBV7-2	TRBJ2-3	-	TRBD1
TGTGCCAGCAGCTTAAGGGGGCAGGGGCCTTCCTACGAGCAGTACTTC	CASSLRGQGPSYEQYF	TRBV11-2	TRBJ2-7	-	TRBD1
TGTGCCAGCAGTGAGGGGGCGCTGGACCAGCCCCAGCATTTT	CASSEGALDQPQHF	TRBV2	TRBJ1-5	-	-
TGTGCCAGCAGTTTCGCCGAACTGCCCACCGGGGAGCTGTTTTTT	CASSFAELPTGELFF	TRBV6-2/TRBV6-3	TRBJ2-2	few	-
TGCGCCAGCAGGGGCACGAACACTGAAGCTTTCTTT	CASRGTNTEAFF	TRBV10-2	TRBJ1-1	-	-
TGTGCCAGCAGCTTTACAGGGGGTGGAAGCGAGCAGTACTTC	CASSFTGGGSEQYF	TRBV11-2	TRBJ2-7	once	TRBD1
TGCGCCAGCAGCTCGTTAACAGGGGACTATGGCTACACCTTC	CASSSLTGDYGYTF	TRBV5-1	TRBJ1-2	-	TRBD1
TGTGCCATCAGTGAGACACAGACTAGCGGGAACACAGATACGCAGTATTTT	CAISETQTSGNTDTQYF	TRBV10-3	TRBJ2-3	-	TRBD2
TGTGCCACCAGTGATTTCGGAAAGGCGGGAGAGACCCAGTACTTC	CATSDFGKAGETQYF	TRBV24-1	TRBJ2-5	-	-
TGTGCCAGCAGCAAAACAGGAGCGTTTAGCCCCTACGAGCAGTACTTC	CASSKTGAFSPYEQYF	TRBV11-2	TRBJ2-7	-	-
TGCGCCAGCCTCGGAGACAGGGCGAATCAGCCCCAGCATTTT	CASLGDRANQPQHF	TRBV23-1	TRBJ1-5	-	TRBD1
TGCAGCGTTGCTACAGGGAACAATCAGCCCCAGCATTTT	CSVATGNNQPQHF	TRBV29-1	TRBJ1-5	-	-
TGCGCCAGCAGTCAATCGGGTAGCGGGGGGGCGGGAGAGCAGTTCTTC	CASSQSGSGGAGEQFF	TRBV23-1	TRBJ2-1	-	TRBD2
TGTGCCAGTAGTGTTTCCGGCGTCGCGGATGATACGCAGTATTTT	CASSVSGVADDTQYF	TRBV19	TRBJ2-3	few	-
TGTGCCAGCAGCTTAGCGCAAGAGACCCAGTACTTC	CASSLAQETQYF	TRBV6-2/TRBV6-3	TRBJ2-5	-	-
TGTGCCAGTAGTCCTACACCGGGACACGACTATGGCTACACCTTC	CASSPTPGHDYGYTF	TRBV19	TRBJ1-2	-	-